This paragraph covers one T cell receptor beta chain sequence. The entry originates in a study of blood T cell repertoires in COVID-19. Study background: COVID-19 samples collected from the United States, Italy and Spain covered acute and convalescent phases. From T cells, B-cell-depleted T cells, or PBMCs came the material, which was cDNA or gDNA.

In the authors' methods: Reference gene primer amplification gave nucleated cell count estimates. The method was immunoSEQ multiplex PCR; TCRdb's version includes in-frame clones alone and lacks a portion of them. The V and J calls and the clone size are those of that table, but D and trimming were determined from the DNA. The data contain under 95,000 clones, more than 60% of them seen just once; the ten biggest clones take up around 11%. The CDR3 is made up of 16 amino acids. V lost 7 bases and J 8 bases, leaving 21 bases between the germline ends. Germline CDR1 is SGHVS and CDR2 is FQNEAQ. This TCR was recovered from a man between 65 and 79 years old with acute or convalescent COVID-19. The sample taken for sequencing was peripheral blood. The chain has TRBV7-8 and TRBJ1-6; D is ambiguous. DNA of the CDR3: TGTGCCAGCAACCCTTCCCCGGGGTTGTCTGATTCACCCCTCCACTTT. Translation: CASNPSPGLSDSPLHF.